A single sample is the source of the 21 T cell receptor beta chains below, sequenced in a study of T cells in Graves' hyperthyroidism and ophthalmopathy. RNA transcripts served as the template for amplifying TCR beta CDR3 regions. The study used the HTBI primer set for a first-round RT-PCR of the TCR CDR3. TCRdb independently ran MiXCR on the multiplex PCR reads; one entry per CDR3 protein. The sample carries 550,000 to 600,000 distinct CDR3 sequences, over 15% recorded once. Sequenced input: blood. All receptors come from a woman between 18 and 29 years old with Graves' hyperthyroidism.

This clonotype showed up just a few times. The chain recombines TRBV12-3 or TRBV12-4 with TRBJ2-2; 8 positions match TRBD2. This CDR3 has 16 residues. After removal of 3 bases from V and 4 bases from J, the junction contained 7 bases not matched to a gene. CDR3 loop: CASSLMRLAGTGELFF. The DNA for the CDR3 is TGTGCCAGCAGTTTGATGCGTCTAGCGGGCACCGGGGAGCTGTTTTTT.

This clonotype was seen at least ten times. The chain is built from TRBV13 and TRBJ1-1; TRBD1 is a possible D gene (6 bases). The V end lost 8 bases, the J end lost 1 base, and 11 bases lay between the germline ends. CDR3 length: 13 amino acids. CDR1 and CDR2 from the germline V gene are PRHDT and FYEKMQ (reference sequence). The CDR3 region has the DNA TGTGCCAGCCAAGGACAGACGAACACTGAAGCTTTCTTT. Protein: CASQGQTNTEAFF.

This clonotype was recorded at least ten times. The genes are TRBV12-3 or TRBV12-4 and TRBJ1-1, with a tentative D call TRBD1 (6 bases). The CDR3 loop spans 12 amino acids. The V gene lost 3 bases and the J gene lost 6 bases, with 8 bases spanning the gap. CDR3 residues: CASSFNRAEAFF. The CDR3 nucleotides are TGTGCCAGCAGTTTTAACAGGGCTGAAGCTTTCTTT.

A single count supports this clonotype. CDR3 in amino acids: CASSTNRGSNEQFF. The CDR3 DNA sequence: TGTGCCAGCAGCACGAACCGCGGGAGCAATGAGCAGTTCTTC. The V gene is TRBV11-2, the J gene TRBJ2-1, with 7 bases that match TRBD2. This CDR3 is 14 amino acids long. J gave up 6 bases and V 5 bases, and 7 bases lay outside the gene matches. Looked up from germline, CDR1 is SGHAT and CDR2 is FQNNGV. The full variable domain, in which reference TRBV11-2 and TRBJ2-1 provide the parts outside the CDR3, is EAGVAQSPRYKIIEKRQSVAFWCNPISGHATLYWYQQILGQGPKLLIQFQNNGVVDDSQLPKDRFSAERLKGVDSTLKIQPAKLEDSAVYLCASSTNRGSNEQFFGPGTRLTVL.

This clonotype was detected many times. The V and J genes are TRBV20-1 and TRBJ2-7, with D possibly TRBD2 on 6 matching bases. The V gene's germline CDR1 is DFQATT and CDR2 SNEGSKA (reference sequence). The CDR3 consists of 15 residues. The V and J ends lost 3 bases and 4 bases respectively, with 19 bases between them. In DNA, the CDR3 is TGCAGTGCTAGGGGACTCGCGGATGCGCATTACGAGCAGTACTTC. Encoded protein: CSARGLADAHYEQYF.

This clonotype has ten or more counts. CDR3 loop: CASSEHSSGANVLTF. CDR3 bases: TGTGCCAGCAGTGAGCATAGCTCTGGGGCCAACGTCCTGACTTTC. This chain links TRBV2 with TRBJ2-6; no clear D. Germline V gene lookup returns CDR1 SNHLY and CDR2 FYNNEI. The germline V and J ends were trimmed by 3 bases and 0 bases, with 6 bases remaining between them. The CDR3 is 15 amino acids.

This clonotype was counted many times. CDR3 sequence (DNA): TGTGCCAGCAGCCCTAGGGACTTCTCTCGCCAAGCTTTCTTT. Amino acid sequence: CASSPRDFSRQAFF. The genes are TRBV3-1 and TRBJ1-1, with D possibly being TRBD1 (5 bases). The CDR3 runs to 14 residues. The germline CDR1 and CDR2 sequences are LGHDT and YNNKEL (reference sequence). V was pared by 4 bases and J by 9 bases, with 18 bases between.

This clonotype was counted ten times or more. J is TRBJ1-2 and V is TRBV27, with a possible D match to TRBD1 (6 bases). The CDR3 is 12 amino acids. Germline V gene sequence: CDR1 MNHEY, CDR2 SMNVEV (reference sequence). V was trimmed by 2 bases and J by 7 bases, leaving 8 bases between them. CDR3 DNA: TGTGCCAGCAGTTTAACAGGGCTTGGCTACACCTTC. Encoded protein: CASSLTGLGYTF.

As concerns this clonotype: A read error may explain this, as a much larger clone is one base away. V is TRBV5-6 and J is TRBJ1-5, with D possibly being TRBD1 (5 bases). Germline V gene data show CDR1 as SGHDT and CDR2 as YYEEEE. There are 13 residues in the CDR3. As DNA, the CDR3 is TGTGCCAGCAGTGTAGCAGGGCTACAGCCCCAGCGTTTT. Translation: CASSVAGLQPQRF. The full variable domain, with the rest looked up from reference TRBV5-6 and TRBJ1-5, is DAGVTQSPTHLIKTRGQQVTLRCSPKSGHDTVSWYQQALGQGPQFIFQYYEEEERQRGNFPDRFSGHQFPNYSSELNVNALLLGDSALYLCASSVAGLQPQRFGDGTRLSIL.

This clonotype was seen repeatedly, ten times or more. The chain is built from TRBV3-1 and TRBJ2-3; 8 bases line up with TRBD2. This CDR3 has 17 residues. V was pared by 1 base and J by 9 bases, with 15 bases of the junction left unmatched. The germline V gene has CDR1 LGHDT and CDR2 YNNKEL (reference sequence). The CDR3 DNA sequence: TGTGCCAGCAGCCAAGGTCGGGCGGGAGGAGGGTCGGAGACGCAGTATTTT. Translating it yields CASSQGRAGGGSETQYF.

This clonotype has ten or more counts. Compared with germline, one end of the junction differs, possibly owing to a read error. CDR3 residues: CASSLTSRETQYF. In nucleotides, the CDR3 is TGTGCTAGCAGCTTGACTAGCCGAGAGACCCAGTACTTC. The chain has TRBV7-7 and TRBJ2-5; 7 nucleotides match TRBD2. Germline CDR1 and CDR2: SSHAT and FNYEAQ (reference sequence). The CDR3 runs 13 residues.

This rearrangement joins TRBV6-1 to TRBJ2-2, with 7 nucleotides matching TRBD2. Trimming cost V 7 bases and J 2 bases; bases outside gene matches: 7. Germline V gene sequence: CDR1 MNHNS, CDR2 SASEGT. This CDR3 is built from 15 residues. The CDR3 DNA is TGTGCCAGCACCCTAGCGGATACCAACACCGGGGAGCTGTTTTTT. Protein sequence: CASTLADTNTGELFF.

This clonotype appeared a few times. This rearrangement joins TRBV2 to TRBJ1-2; 9 nucleotides match TRBD1. Per the germline V gene, CDR1 is SNHLY and CDR2 is FYNNEI. The trim removed 7 bases at V and 0 bases at J, leaving 6 bases unmatched. The CDR3 sequence is 15 residues long. Here the CDR3 reads CASNRDRGANYGYTF. Written as DNA, the CDR3 is TGTGCCAGCAATAGAGACAGGGGGGCTAACTATGGCTACACCTTC.

This clonotype was detected ten times or more. The CDR3 here is CSAVGTGQETQYF. The CDR3 DNA reads TGCAGTGCAGTCGGGACAGGCCAAGAGACCCAGTACTTC. The J gene is TRBJ2-5, the V gene TRBV20-1; 8 positions match TRBD1. Per the germline V gene, CDR1 is DFQATT and CDR2 is SNEGSKA (reference sequence). V trimming: 6 bases; J trimming: 1 base; junction bases outside the gene matches: 4. The CDR3 sequence is 13 residues long.

With regard to this clonotype: Germline is not matched at one junction end, which may reflect a read error. The CDR3 loop is CASSEAARGPESFF. The CDR3 nucleotides are TGTGCCAGCAGTGAAGCGGCCAGGGGTCCTGAATCTTTCTTT. The J gene is TRBJ1-1, the V gene TRBV6-1, with D perhaps TRBD1 (6 bases). Per the germline V gene, CDR1 is MNHNS and CDR2 is SASEGT. This CDR3 comprises 14 residues.

The sample holds many counts of this clonotype. The chain links TRBV20-1 to TRBJ1-1; 8 nucleotides line up with TRBD1. Germline CDR1 DFQATT, CDR2 SNEGSKA (reference sequence). CDR3 length: 16 residues. J lost 0 bases, V lost 3 bases, and 9 bases had no gene match. CDR3 residues: CSASSWQGAMNTEAFF. CDR3 DNA sequence: TGCAGTGCTAGTTCGTGGCAGGGGGCGATGAACACTGAAGCTTTCTTT.

As to this clonotype: Possible read error: a much larger clone is one base away. The CDR3 sequence: CASNTRNTGELFF. Written as DNA, the CDR3 is TGTGCCAGTAACACAAGGAACACCGGGGAGCTGTTTTTT. The J gene is TRBJ2-2, the V gene TRBV2; D is ambiguous. Germline V gene lookup returns CDR1 SNHLY and CDR2 FYNNEI. Trimming left V 9 bases short and J 1 base short, with 9 bases between. The CDR3 covers 13 residues.

This clonotype has just one count. One end of the junction varies from germline; a read error may be responsible. The V gene is TRBV18, the J gene TRBJ1-3; tentative D call: TRBD1 (5 bases). This CDR3 has 17 amino acids. CDR1 is KGHSH, CDR2 LQKENI, per germline. The CDR3 DNA follows: TGTGCCAGCTCCCCACGGGGGGGGTCTTACTCTGGAAACACCATATATTTT. It translates to CASSPRGGSYSGNTIYF.

This clonotype was counted at least ten times. The rearrangement uses TRBV7-2 and TRBJ2-3; the match to TRBD2 covers 12 bases. J was trimmed by 0 bases and V by 5 bases; bases with no gene match: 6. Germline lookup yields CDR1 SGHTA and CDR2 FQGNSA. There are 17 residues in the CDR3. In DNA, the CDR3 is TGTGCCAGCAGCAAACGGACTAGCGGGATTAGCACAGATACGCAGTATTTT. It translates to CASSKRTSGISTDTQYF.

At least ten counts were recorded for this clonotype. The V call is TRBV7-2, the J call TRBJ2-7; a weak D match, TRBD2 (6 bases). V was shortened by 4 bases and J by 4 bases, with 17 bases between the two germline ends. Germline CDR1 is SGHTA and CDR2 is FQGNSA. This CDR3 has 15 amino acids. CDR3 nucleotides: TGTGCCAGCAGCTCCTTGGCGGGAAGGTTATACGAGCAGTACTTC. The encoded protein is CASSSLAGRLYEQYF.

This clonotype was counted at least ten times. The rearrangement joins TRBV6-1 to TRBJ1-5; TRBD1 agrees at 9 bases. Trimming cost V 6 bases and J 3 bases; bases outside gene matches: 3. The length of the CDR3 is 14 residues. In germline, CDR1 is MNHNS, CDR2 SASEGT. CDR3: CASSHRGLNQPQHF. CDR3 bases: TGTGCCAGCAGCCACAGGGGGCTCAATCAGCCCCAGCATTTT.